Shown below are 3 T cell receptor beta chains from a single sample sequenced in a study of shared clonotypes between healthy human individuals. Here immunoSEQ multiplex PCR was the method, and the copy in TCRdb shows in-frame clones only, minus some. The sample holds hundreds of thousands of clones; more than 95% are singletons and the top ten take 0.057%. Sequenced material: naive CD4+ T cells sorted from blood. Subset noted: CD45RA+ positively selected. The source is a woman in her 30s in good health.

The chain joins TRBV9 to TRBJ2-1, with 8 bases matching TRBD1. This CDR3 has 16 residues. Germline CDR1 is SGDLS and CDR2 is YYNGEE. V lost 3 bases, J lost 5 bases, and 10 bases stayed unmatched. In nucleotides, the CDR3 is TGTGCCAGCAGCGCCCCCGGACAGGGTCCAGACAATGAGCAGTTCTTC. Encoded protein: CASSAPGQGPDNEQFF.

The chain joins TRBV18 to TRBJ2-7; perhaps D is TRBD1 or TRBD2 (5 bases each). The germline V and J ends were trimmed by 4 bases and 4 bases, with 17 bases remaining between them. This CDR3 region has 15 residues. In germline, CDR1 is KGHSH, CDR2 LQKENI. CDR3 bases: TGTGCCAGCTCACGGACCGGGACGGCGACGTACGAGCAGTACTTC. Its protein product is CASSRTGTATYEQYF.

This chain links TRBV28 with TRBJ2-1, with TRBD2 matching 8 bases. The CDR3 consists of 15 residues. Germline CDR1 is MDHEN and CDR2 is SYDVKM. Germline trimming cut 6 bases from V and 2 bases from J; bases unmatched to any gene: 6. CDR3 in amino acids: CASRQAGGAYNEQFF. The CDR3 DNA is TGTGCCAGCAGACAGGCGGGGGGCGCCTACAATGAGCAGTTCTTC. The full variable domain, its missing parts supplied by reference TRBV28 and TRBJ2-1, is DVKVTQSSRYLVKRTGEKVFLECVQDMDHENMFWYRQDPGLGLRLIYFSYDVKMKEKGDIPEGYSVSREKKERFSLILESASTNQTSMYLCASRQAGGAYNEQFFGPGTRLTVL.